This is a list of T cell receptor beta chains from one sample in a study of early T cells in non-severe SARS-CoV-2 infection. TCRdb reprocessed the 5' RACE reads with MiXCR, giving one entry per CDR3 protein. The top ten hold approximately 9% of the sample, which has about 66,000 distinct CDR3 sequences, 18% seen once. The starting material was whole blood, obtained at baseline. These receptors were taken from an adult who was a healthcare worker with PCR-confirmed SARS-CoV-2 infection or an uninfected control (not recorded which). The CDR3 runs from the conserved cysteine through the conserved F or W. The D gene is left open where the match is weak. Clone size is shown for a subset of rows, as once, few, many or a class of expanded clone.

D	size	V	J	CDR3	DNA
.	.	TRBV6-2/TRBV6-3	TRBJ1-1	CASSPKRSYTEAFF	TGTGCCAGCAGTCCTAAACGGTCGTACACTGAAGCTTTCTTT
TRBD1	many	TRBV13	TRBJ2-7	CASSLAGTGELYEQYF	TGTGCCAGCAGCTTGGCCGGGACAGGGGAATTATACGAGCAGTACTTC
.	many	TRBV5-1	TRBJ1-5	CASSLGEGSNQPQHF	TGCGCCAGCAGCTTGGGGGAGGGTAGCAATCAGCCCCAGCATTTT
TRBD1	.	TRBV27	TRBJ2-7	CASSLGTGRYEQYF	TGTGCCAGCAGTTTGGGGACAGGGCGCTACGAGCAGTACTTC
TRBD1	.	TRBV12-3/TRBV12-4	TRBJ1-1	CASSFRGPTEAFF	TGTGCCAGCAGTTTCAGGGGGCCCACTGAAGCTTTCTTT
.	.	TRBV3-1	TRBJ2-4	CASSQTIGQGLAKNIQYF	TGTGCCAGCAGCCAAACGATCGGCCAGGGGTTAGCCAAAAACATTCAGTACTTC
TRBD2	.	TRBV4-3	TRBJ2-3	CASSQSPSGSSTDTQYF	TGCGCCAGCAGCCAATCCCCTAGCGGGAGTAGCACAGATACGCAGTATTTT
.	few	TRBV5-4	TRBJ2-5	CASSLGRAIETQYF	TGTGCCAGCAGCTTGGGCAGGGCCATAGAGACCCAGTACTTC
.	few	TRBV18	TRBJ2-7	CASSPNSREQYF	TGTGCCAGCTCACCAAACAGTCGCGAGCAGTACTTC
TRBD1	.	TRBV2	TRBJ2-3	CASSVPDRSSTDTQYF	TGTGCCAGCAGTGTACCGGACAGGAGCAGCACAGATACGCAGTATTTT
.	.	TRBV20-1	TRBJ1-6	CSARGRQSPDSPLHF	TGCAGTGCTAGAGGCCGCCAGAGCCCCGATTCACCCCTCCACTTT
TRBD1	.	TRBV12-3/TRBV12-4	TRBJ1-5	CASSSGQGRRPQHF	TGTGCCAGCAGTTCAGGACAGGGAAGGCGGCCCCAGCATTTT
.	.	TRBV3-1	TRBJ2-2	CASSQDHRAFRELFF	TGTGCCAGCAGCCAAGATCATCGGGCGTTCCGGGAGCTGTTTTTT
TRBD2	.	TRBV5-1	TRBJ2-7	CASSSPSGGPYEQYF	TGCGCCAGCAGCTCCCCTAGCGGGGGACCCTACGAGCAGTACTTC
.	.	TRBV11-2	TRBJ1-1	CASSSDSMNTEAFF	TGTGCCAGCAGCTCGGACAGTATGAACACTGAAGCTTTCTTT
.	.	TRBV7-2	TRBJ1-4	CASSLGAGFNEKLFF	TGTGCCAGCAGCTTAGGGGCAGGGTTTAATGAAAAACTGTTTTTT
TRBD2	few	TRBV9	TRBJ2-1	CASSVARSGRSNEQFF	TGTGCCAGCAGCGTGGCCCGAAGCGGGAGGAGCAATGAGCAGTTCTTC
.	few	TRBV18	TRBJ2-1	CASSPQPPDSLGLYNEQFF	TGTGCCAGCTCACCTCAACCACCCGACAGCTTGGGGCTATACAATGAGCAGTTCTTC
TRBD1	many	TRBV5-8	TRBJ1-6	CASSRGQANSPLHF	TGTGCCAGCAGCAGGGGACAGGCTAATTCACCCCTCCACTTT
TRBD1	.	TRBV7-9	TRBJ2-7	CASSPRTGKSTYEQYF	TGTGCCAGCAGCCCACGGACAGGGAAATCAACCTACGAGCAGTACTTC
TRBD1	.	TRBV9	TRBJ2-5	CASSAYDREETQYF	TGTGCCAGCAGCGCCTACGACAGGGAAGAGACCCAGTACTTC
.	many	TRBV7-6	TRBJ2-7	CASSLGRSEQYF	TGTGCCAGCAGCCTAGGGCGCAGCGAGCAGTACTTC
.	few	TRBV5-1	TRBJ2-5	CASSLTGKPQETQYF	TGCGCCAGCAGCTTGACAGGCAAACCTCAAGAGACCCAGTACTTC
.	.	TRBV7-2	TRBJ1-2	CASSPEGRNYGYTF	TGTGCCAGCAGCCCCGAAGGGCGTAACTATGGCTACACCTTC
TRBD1	few	TRBV29-1	TRBJ2-3	CSVGGQGASTDTQYF	TGCAGCGTCGGAGGACAGGGGGCGAGCACAGATACGCAGTATTTT
.	few	TRBV7-6	TRBJ2-6	CASSQTDSGANVLTF	TGTGCCAGCAGCCAGACAGACTCTGGGGCCAACGTCCTGACTTTC
TRBD1	.	TRBV19	TRBJ1-2	CASRPNRGLYGYTF	TGTGCCAGTAGGCCAAACAGGGGGCTCTATGGCTACACCTTC
.	few	TRBV28	TRBJ2-7	CASSGGPTYEQYF	TGTGCCAGCAGTGGAGGCCCAACCTACGAGCAGTACTTC
TRBD1	.	TRBV7-2	TRBJ1-1	CASSRQGGRNTEAFF	TGTGCCAGCAGCCGACAGGGCGGTCGTAACACTGAAGCTTTCTTT
TRBD1	.	TRBV7-2	TRBJ1-5	CASRRGTGDQPQHF	TGTGCCAGCAGACGAGGGACAGGGGATCAGCCCCAGCATTTT
.	.	TRBV7-9	TRBJ2-7	CASSLAAFDPIEQYF	TGTGCCAGCAGCTTAGCGGCATTTGACCCCATCGAGCAGTACTTC
TRBD1	.	TRBV19	TRBJ1-2	CASNPDRGLSNYGYTF	TGTGCCAGTAACCCGGACAGGGGGCTTTCTAACTATGGCTACACCTTC
.	.	TRBV4-1	TRBJ1-6	CASSQGVTDKHNSPLHF	TGCGCCAGCAGCCAAGGTGTAACTGACAAACATAATTCACCCCTCCACTTT
TRBD1	.	TRBV27	TRBJ1-2	CASRDPQGASYGYTF	TGTGCCAGCAGGGACCCTCAGGGGGCATCCTATGGCTACACCTTC
.	.	TRBV19	TRBJ1-4	CASSSGTGNEKLFF	TGTGCCAGTAGTAGCGGGACGGGCAATGAAAAACTGTTTTTT
.	few	TRBV7-9	TRBJ1-2	CASSHSGDAYGYTF	TGTGCCAGCAGCCATTCAGGGGACGCCTATGGCTACACCTTC